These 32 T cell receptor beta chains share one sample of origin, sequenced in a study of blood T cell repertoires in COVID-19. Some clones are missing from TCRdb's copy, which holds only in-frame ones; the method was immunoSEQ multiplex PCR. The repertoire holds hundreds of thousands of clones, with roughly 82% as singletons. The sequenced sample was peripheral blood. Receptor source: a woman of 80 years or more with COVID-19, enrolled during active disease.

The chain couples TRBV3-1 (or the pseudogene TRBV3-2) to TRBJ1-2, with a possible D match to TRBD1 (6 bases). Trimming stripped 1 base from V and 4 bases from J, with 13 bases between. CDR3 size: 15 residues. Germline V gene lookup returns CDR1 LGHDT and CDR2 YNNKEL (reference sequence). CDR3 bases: TGTGCCAGCAGCCAAGTTGCGGGGGGCGGCTATGGCTACACCTTC. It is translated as CASSQVAGGGYGYTF.

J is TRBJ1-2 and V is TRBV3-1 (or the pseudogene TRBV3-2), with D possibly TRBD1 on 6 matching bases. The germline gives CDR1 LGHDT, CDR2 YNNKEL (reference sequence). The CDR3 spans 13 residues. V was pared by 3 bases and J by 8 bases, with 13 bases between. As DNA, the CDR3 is TGTGCCAGCAGCCACCGGGACACACAAGGCTACACCTTC. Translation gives CASSHRDTQGYTF.

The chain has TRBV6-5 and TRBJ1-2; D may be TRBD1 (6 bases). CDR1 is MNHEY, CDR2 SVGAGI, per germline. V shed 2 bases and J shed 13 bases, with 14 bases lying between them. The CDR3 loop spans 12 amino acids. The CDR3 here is CASSYGGRGVTF. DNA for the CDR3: TGTGCCAGCAGTTACGGGGGCAGGGGCGTCACCTTC.

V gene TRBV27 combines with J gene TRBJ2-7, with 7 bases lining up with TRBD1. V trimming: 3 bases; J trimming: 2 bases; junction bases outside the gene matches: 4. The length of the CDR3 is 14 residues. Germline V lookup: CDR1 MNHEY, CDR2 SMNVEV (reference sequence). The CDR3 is CASSLWQGAYEQYF. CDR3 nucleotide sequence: TGTGCCAGCAGTTTGTGGCAGGGGGCCTACGAGCAGTACTTC.

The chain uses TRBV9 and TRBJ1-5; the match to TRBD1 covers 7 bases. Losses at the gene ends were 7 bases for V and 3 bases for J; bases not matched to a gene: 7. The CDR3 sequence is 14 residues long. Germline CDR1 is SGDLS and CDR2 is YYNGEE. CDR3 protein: CASATGYDNQPQHF. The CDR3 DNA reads TGTGCCAGCGCGACAGGGTACGACAATCAGCCCCAGCATTTT.

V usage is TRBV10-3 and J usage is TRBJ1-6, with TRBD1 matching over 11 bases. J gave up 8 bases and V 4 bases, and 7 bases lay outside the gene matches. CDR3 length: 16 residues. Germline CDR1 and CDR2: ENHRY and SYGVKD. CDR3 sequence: CAISGTGGHGDSPLHF. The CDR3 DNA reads TGTGCCATCAGTGGGACAGGGGGCCATGGGGATTCACCCCTCCACTTT.

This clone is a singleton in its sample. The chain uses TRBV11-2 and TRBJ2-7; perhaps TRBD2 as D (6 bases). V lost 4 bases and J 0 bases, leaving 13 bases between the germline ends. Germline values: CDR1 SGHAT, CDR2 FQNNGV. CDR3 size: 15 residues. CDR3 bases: TGTGCCAGCAGCTACACTGGGGGGAGCTCCTACGAGCAGTACTTC. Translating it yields CASSYTGGSSYEQYF.

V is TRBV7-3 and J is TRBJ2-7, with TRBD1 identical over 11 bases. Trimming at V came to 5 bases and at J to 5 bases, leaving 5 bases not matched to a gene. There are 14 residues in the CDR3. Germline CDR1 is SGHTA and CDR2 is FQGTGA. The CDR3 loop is CASSLGQGVDEQYF. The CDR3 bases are TGTGCCAGCAGCCTGGGACAGGGGGTCGACGAGCAGTACTTC. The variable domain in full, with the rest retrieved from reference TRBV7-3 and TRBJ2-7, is GAGVSQTPSNKVTEKGKYVELRCDPISGHTALYWYRQSLGQGPEFLIYFQGTGAADDSGLPNDRFFAVRPEGSVSTLKIQRTERGDSAVYLCASSLGQGVDEQYFGPGTRLTVT.

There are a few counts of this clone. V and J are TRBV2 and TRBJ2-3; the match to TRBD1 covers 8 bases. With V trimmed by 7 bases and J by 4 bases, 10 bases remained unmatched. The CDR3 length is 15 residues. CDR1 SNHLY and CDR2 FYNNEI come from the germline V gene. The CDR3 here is CASMSDRGGPDTQYF. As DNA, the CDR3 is TGTGCCAGCATGTCCGACAGGGGAGGCCCAGATACGCAGTATTTT.

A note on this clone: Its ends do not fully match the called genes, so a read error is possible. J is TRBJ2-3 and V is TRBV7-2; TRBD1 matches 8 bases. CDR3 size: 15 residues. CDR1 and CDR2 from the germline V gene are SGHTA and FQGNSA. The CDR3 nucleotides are TGTGCCAGCAGCCTAGCCGGACAGGGAATCGATACGCAGTATTTT. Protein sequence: CASSLAGQGIDTQYF.

CDR3 in DNA: TGTGCCACCAGTGATGGGAGGGATGGCTACACCTTC. As protein: CATSDGRDGYTF. The rearrangement links TRBV24-1 to TRBJ1-2; D gene ambiguous. CDR3 size: 12 residues. Trimming stripped 3 bases from V and 6 bases from J, with 7 bases between. The V gene's germline CDR1 is KGHDR and CDR2 SFDVKD.

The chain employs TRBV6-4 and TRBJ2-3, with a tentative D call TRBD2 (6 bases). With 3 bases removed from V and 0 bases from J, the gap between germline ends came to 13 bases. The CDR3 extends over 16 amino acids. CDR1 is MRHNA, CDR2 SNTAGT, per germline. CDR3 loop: CASSDRGGGSTDTQYF. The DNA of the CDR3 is TGTGCCAGCAGTGATAGGGGCGGAGGGAGCACAGATACGCAGTATTTT.

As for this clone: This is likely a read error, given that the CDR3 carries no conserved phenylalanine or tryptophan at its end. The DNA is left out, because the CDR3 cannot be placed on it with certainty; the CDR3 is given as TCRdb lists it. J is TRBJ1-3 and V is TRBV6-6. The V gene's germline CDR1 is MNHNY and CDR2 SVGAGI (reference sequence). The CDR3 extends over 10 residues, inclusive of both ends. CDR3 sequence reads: CASRHTARWS.

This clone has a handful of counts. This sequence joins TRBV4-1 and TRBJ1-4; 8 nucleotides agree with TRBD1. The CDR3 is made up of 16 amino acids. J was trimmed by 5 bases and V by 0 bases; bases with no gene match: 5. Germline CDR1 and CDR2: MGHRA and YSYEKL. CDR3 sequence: CASSQDGRTGNEKLFF. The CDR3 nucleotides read TGCGCCAGCAGCCAAGATGGCAGGACAGGGAATGAAAAACTGTTTTTT.

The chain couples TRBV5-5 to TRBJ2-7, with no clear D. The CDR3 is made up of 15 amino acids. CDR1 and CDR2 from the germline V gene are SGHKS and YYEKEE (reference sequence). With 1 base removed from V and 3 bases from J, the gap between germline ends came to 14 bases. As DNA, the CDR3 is TGTGCCAGCAGCTTGACGCGTGGGCAGAACTACGAGCAGTACTTC. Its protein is CASSLTRGQNYEQYF.

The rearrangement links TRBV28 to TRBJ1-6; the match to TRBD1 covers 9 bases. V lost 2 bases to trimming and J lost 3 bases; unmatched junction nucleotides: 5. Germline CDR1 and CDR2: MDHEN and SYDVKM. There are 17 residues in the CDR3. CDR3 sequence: CASSLGGQGFYNSPLHF. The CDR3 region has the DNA TGTGCCAGCAGTTTAGGGGGACAGGGTTTCTATAATTCACCCCTCCACTTT.

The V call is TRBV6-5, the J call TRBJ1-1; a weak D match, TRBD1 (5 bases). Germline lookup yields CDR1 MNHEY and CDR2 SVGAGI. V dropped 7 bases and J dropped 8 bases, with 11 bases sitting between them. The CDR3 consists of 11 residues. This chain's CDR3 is CASTLQGEAFF. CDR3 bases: TGTGCCAGCACCCTCCAGGGCGAAGCTTTCTTT.

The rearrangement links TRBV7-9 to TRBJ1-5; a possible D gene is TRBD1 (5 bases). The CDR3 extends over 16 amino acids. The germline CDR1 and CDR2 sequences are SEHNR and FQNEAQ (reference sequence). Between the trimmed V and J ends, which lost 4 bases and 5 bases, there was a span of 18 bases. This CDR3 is CASSSKGLAFDQPQHF. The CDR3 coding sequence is TGTGCCAGCAGCTCCAAGGGGTTAGCTTTTGATCAGCCCCAGCATTTT.

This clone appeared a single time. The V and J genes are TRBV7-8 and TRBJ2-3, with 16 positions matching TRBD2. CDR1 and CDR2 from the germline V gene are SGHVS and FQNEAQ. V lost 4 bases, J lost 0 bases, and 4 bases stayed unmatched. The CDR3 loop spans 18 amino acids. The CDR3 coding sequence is TGTGCCAGCAGCTCGGGACTAGCGGGGGGGTATAGCACAGATACGCAGTATTTT. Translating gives CASSSGLAGGYSTDTQYF.

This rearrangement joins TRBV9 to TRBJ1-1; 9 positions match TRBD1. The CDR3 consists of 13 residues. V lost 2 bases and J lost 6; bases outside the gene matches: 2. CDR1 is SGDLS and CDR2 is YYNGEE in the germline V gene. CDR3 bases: TGTGCCAGCAGCGTCGGGACAGGGCCTGAAGCTTTCTTT. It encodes CASSVGTGPEAFF. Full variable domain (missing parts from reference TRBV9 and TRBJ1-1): DSGVTQTPKHLITATGQRVTLRCSPRSGDLSVYWYQQSLDQGLQFLIQYYNGEERAKGNILERFSAQQFPDLHSELNLSSLELGDSALYFCASSVGTGPEAFFGQGTRLTVV.

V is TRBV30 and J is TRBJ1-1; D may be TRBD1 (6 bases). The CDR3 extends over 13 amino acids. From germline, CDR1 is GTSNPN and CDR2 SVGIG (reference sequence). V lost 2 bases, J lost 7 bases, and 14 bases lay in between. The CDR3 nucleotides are TGTGCCTGGAGTCGGCAGGGAGGGGGTGAAGCTTTCTTT. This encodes CAWSRQGGGEAFF.

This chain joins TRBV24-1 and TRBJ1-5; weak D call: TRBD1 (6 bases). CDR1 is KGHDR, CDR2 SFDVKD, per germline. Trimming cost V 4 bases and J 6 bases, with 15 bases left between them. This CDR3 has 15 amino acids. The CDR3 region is CATSDPDSPGQPQHF. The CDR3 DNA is TGTGCCACCAGTGACCCGGACAGCCCCGGTCAGCCCCAGCATTTT.

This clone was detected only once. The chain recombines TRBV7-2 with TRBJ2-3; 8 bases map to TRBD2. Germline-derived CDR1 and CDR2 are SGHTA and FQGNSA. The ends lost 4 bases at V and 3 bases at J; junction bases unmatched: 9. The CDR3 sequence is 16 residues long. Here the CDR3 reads CASSSPAGGPTDTQYF. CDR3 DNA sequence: TGTGCCAGCAGCTCCCCTGCGGGGGGACCTACAGATACGCAGTATTTT. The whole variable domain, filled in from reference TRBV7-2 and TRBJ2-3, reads GAGVSQSPSNKVTEKGKDVELRCDPISGHTALYWYRQSLGQGLEFLIYFQGNSAPDKSGLPSDRFSAERTGGSVSTLTIQRTQQEDSAVYLCASSSPAGGPTDTQYFGPGTRLTVL.

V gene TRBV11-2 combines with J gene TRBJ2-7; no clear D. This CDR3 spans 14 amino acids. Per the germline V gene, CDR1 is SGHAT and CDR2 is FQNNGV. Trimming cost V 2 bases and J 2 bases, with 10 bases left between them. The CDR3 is CASSLSPGPYEQYV. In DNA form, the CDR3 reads TGTGCCAGCAGCTTATCCCCAGGCCCCTACGAGCAGTACGTC.

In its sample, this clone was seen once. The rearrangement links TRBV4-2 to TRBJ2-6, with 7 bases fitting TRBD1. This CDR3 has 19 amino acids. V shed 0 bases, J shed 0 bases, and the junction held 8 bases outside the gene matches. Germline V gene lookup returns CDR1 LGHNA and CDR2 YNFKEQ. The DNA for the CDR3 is TGTGCCAGCAGCCAAGATCCCGCAGGGGGAATCTCTGGGGCCAACGTCCTGACTTTC. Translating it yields CASSQDPAGGISGANVLTF.

The CDR3 bases are TGCGCCAGCAGCCAAGATAGGGGGACAGCTAACACCGGGGAGCTGTTTTTT. This translates into CASSQDRGTANTGELFF. This sequence joins TRBV4-1 and TRBJ2-2, with TRBD1 matching over 7 bases. V lost 0 bases, J lost 2 bases, and 6 bases stayed unmatched. Germline V gene sequence: CDR1 MGHRA, CDR2 YSYEKL. This CDR3 has 17 residues.

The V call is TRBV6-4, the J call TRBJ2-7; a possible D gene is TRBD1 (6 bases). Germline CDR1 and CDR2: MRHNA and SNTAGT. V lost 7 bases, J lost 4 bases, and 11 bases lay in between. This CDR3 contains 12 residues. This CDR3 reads CASKKQGYEQYV. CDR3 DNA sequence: TGTGCCAGCAAGAAACAGGGATACGAGCAGTACGTC.

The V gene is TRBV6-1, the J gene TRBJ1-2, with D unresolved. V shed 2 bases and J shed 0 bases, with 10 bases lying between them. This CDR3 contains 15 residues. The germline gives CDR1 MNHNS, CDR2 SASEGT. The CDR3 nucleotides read TGTGCCAGCAGTGAAATAAAGTCTACTAACTATGGCTACACCTTC. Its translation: CASSEIKSTNYGYTF.

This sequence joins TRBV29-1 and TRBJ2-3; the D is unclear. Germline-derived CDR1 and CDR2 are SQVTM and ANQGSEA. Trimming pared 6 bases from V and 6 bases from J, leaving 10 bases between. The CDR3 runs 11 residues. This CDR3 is CSVPRTDTQYF. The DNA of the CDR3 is TGCAGCGTCCCGCGAACGGATACGCAGTATTTT.

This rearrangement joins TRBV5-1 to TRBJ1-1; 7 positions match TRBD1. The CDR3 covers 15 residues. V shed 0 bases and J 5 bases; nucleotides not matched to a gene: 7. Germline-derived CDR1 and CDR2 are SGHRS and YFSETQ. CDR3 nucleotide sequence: TGCGCCAGCAGCTTGGCGACAGGGCGGAGGACTGAAGCTTTCTTT. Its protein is CASSLATGRRTEAFF.

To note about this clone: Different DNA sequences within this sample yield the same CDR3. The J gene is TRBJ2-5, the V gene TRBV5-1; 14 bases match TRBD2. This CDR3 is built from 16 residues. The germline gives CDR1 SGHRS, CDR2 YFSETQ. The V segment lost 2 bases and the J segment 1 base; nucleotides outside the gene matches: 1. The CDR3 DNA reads TGCGCCAGCAGCTTAGGACTAGCGGGGGGCCAAGAGACCCAGTACTTC. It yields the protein CASSLGLAGGQETQYF.

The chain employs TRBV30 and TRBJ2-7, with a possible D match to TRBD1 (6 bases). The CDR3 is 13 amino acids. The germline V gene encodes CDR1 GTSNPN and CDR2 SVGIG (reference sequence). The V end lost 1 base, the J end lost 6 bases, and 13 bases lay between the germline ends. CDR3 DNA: TGTGCCTGGAGTGGATTAAAACAGGGCGAGCAGTACTTC. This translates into CAWSGLKQGEQYF.